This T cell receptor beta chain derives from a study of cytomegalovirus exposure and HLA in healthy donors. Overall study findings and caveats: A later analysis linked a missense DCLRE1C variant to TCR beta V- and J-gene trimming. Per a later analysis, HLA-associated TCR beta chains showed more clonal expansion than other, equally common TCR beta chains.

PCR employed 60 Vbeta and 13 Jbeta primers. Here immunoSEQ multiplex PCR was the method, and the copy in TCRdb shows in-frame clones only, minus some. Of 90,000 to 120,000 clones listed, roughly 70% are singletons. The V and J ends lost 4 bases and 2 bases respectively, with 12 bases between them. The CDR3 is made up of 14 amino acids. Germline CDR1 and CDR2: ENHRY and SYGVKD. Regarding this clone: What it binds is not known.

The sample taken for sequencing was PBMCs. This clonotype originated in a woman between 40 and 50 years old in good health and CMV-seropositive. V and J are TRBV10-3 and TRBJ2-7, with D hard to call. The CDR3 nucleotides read TGTGCCATCAGTGGAACAGTTTCCACCTACGAGCAGTACTTC. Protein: CAISGTVSTYEQYF.